This is a list of T cell receptor beta chains from one sample in a study of blood T cells in healthy people across ages. MiXCR was run by TCRdb on the 5' RACE reads, yielding one entry per CDR3 protein. The repertoire holds just under 900,000 distinct CDR3 sequences, less than 35% seen once, with roughly 17% in the top ten. The sequenced material came from blood. The receptors stem from an elderly woman in good health. Both conserved end residues are trimmed from each CDR3. Each record gives: V gene, J gene, CDR3 protein.

v_gene: TRBV27; j_gene: TRBJ2-1; CDR3aa: ASRIIGGNSYNEQF
v_gene: TRBV6-5; j_gene: TRBJ2-1; CDR3aa: ASSGRLAAYNEQF
v_gene: TRBV3-1; j_gene: TRBJ1-2; CDR3aa: ASSPVILKANYGYT
v_gene: TRBV7-2; j_gene: TRBJ2-7; CDR3aa: ASSLNRIYEQY
v_gene: TRBV10-3; j_gene: TRBJ1-6; CDR3aa: AISETNSPLH
v_gene: TRBV12-3/TRBV12-4; j_gene: -; CDR3aa: ASRSLMGGSYNEQY
v_gene: TRBV5-6; j_gene: TRBJ1-2; CDR3aa: ASSLEAGLVYGYT
v_gene: TRBV24-1; j_gene: TRBJ2-7; CDR3aa: ATSDPLGDRGYYEQY
v_gene: TRBV6-5; j_gene: TRBJ2-1; CDR3aa: ASRRTGGSYNEQF
v_gene: TRBV20-1; j_gene: TRBJ2-5; CDR3aa: SATDLAGGRETQY
v_gene: TRBV7-2; j_gene: TRBJ2-3; CDR3aa: ASRLERGRTTDTQY
v_gene: TRBV12-3/TRBV12-4; j_gene: TRBJ1-5; CDR3aa: ASSYPGTGAQPQH
v_gene: TRBV15; j_gene: TRBJ2-7; CDR3aa: ATSRDRSYEQY
v_gene: TRBV3-1; j_gene: TRBJ1-4; CDR3aa: ASSLHRGANEKLF
v_gene: TRBV2; j_gene: TRBJ1-6; CDR3aa: ASQGGFYNSPLH
v_gene: TRBV6-6; j_gene: TRBJ1-2; CDR3aa: ASSYSSGLTSGYT
v_gene: TRBV6-2/TRBV6-3; j_gene: TRBJ2-2; CDR3aa: ASGHREGAGELF
v_gene: TRBV30; j_gene: TRBJ1-2; CDR3aa: AWSITGKNGYT
v_gene: TRBV18; j_gene: TRBJ2-3; CDR3aa: ASSPPRSYGTDTQY
v_gene: TRBV12-3/TRBV12-4; j_gene: TRBJ2-7; CDR3aa: ASSPGPAGEQY
v_gene: TRBV28; j_gene: TRBJ2-5; CDR3aa: ASSKEGQYQETQY
v_gene: TRBV28; j_gene: -; CDR3aa: ASSFSDRIYHEQY
v_gene: TRBV28; j_gene: TRBJ1-2; CDR3aa: ASSLSGAQYGYT
v_gene: TRBV14; j_gene: TRBJ1-1; CDR3aa: ASSQHRSNTEAF
v_gene: TRBV7-2; j_gene: TRBJ1-2; CDR3aa: ASSPGTEPYGYT
v_gene: TRBV5-5; j_gene: TRBJ1-5; CDR3aa: ASSLTTGPPPSDQPQH
v_gene: TRBV19; j_gene: TRBJ2-2; CDR3aa: ASSIVGSSTGELF
v_gene: TRBV12-3/TRBV12-4; j_gene: TRBJ1-2; CDR3aa: ASSLIARGLSGYT
v_gene: TRBV27; j_gene: TRBJ2-7; CDR3aa: ASSPSRLAGGPLKQY
v_gene: TRBV29-1; j_gene: TRBJ1-1; CDR3aa: RARADMNTEAF
v_gene: TRBV7-2; j_gene: TRBJ2-3; CDR3aa: ASEGQDTDTQY
v_gene: TRBV20-1; j_gene: TRBJ2-2; CDR3aa: SARRDSANTGELF
v_gene: TRBV18; j_gene: TRBJ1-1; CDR3aa: ASSPNGPTVEAF
v_gene: TRBV4-3; j_gene: TRBJ2-3; CDR3aa: ASSHRVTSGGQSTDTQY
v_gene: TRBV29-1; j_gene: TRBJ2-5; CDR3aa: SVALRTGARETQY
v_gene: TRBV25-1; j_gene: TRBJ1-1; CDR3aa: ASSDPRGNTEAF
v_gene: TRBV20-1; j_gene: TRBJ2-1; CDR3aa: SAHRRGAIDEQF
v_gene: TRBV25-1; j_gene: TRBJ1-6; CDR3aa: ASSEQGPGNSPLH